The 14 T cell receptor beta chains below come from one sample, sequenced in a study of cytomegalovirus exposure and HLA in healthy donors. The PCR was carried out with 60 Vbeta primers and 13 Jbeta primers. The method was immunoSEQ multiplex PCR; TCRdb's version includes in-frame clones alone and lacks a portion of them. The data hold over 100,000 clones, with roughly 8.8% observed a single time. The sample was PBMCs. The source of these receptors is a woman aged 40 to 50 in good health and CMV-seropositive.

In its sample, this clone was seen a few times. This chain uses TRBV15 with TRBJ2-1, with 7 positions matching TRBD1. Germline-derived CDR1 and CDR2 are LNHNV and YYDKDF (reference sequence). The CDR3 totals 16 residues. V shed 3 bases, J shed 9 bases, and the junction held 14 bases outside the gene matches. CDR3 region: CATSRATGNPSAEQFF. The CDR3 DNA follows: TGTGCCACCAGCAGGGCGACAGGGAACCCCAGTGCTGAGCAGTTCTTC. The entire variable domain, with the rest obtained from reference TRBV15 and TRBJ2-1, is as follows: DAMVIQNPRYQVTQFGKPVTLSCSQTLNHNVMYWYQQKSSQAPKLLFHYYDKDFNNEADTPDNFQSRRPNTSFCFLDIRSPGLGDTAMYLCATSRATGNPSAEQFFGPGTRLTVL.

There are a few counts of this clone. This sequence joins TRBV5-6 and TRBJ1-6, with D unclear. The V gene lost 4 bases and the J gene lost 11 bases, with 10 bases spanning the gap. This CDR3 has 12 residues. Germline CDR1 SGHDT, CDR2 YYEEEE. The CDR3 here is CASSLDRTPLHF. The CDR3 coding sequence is TGTGCCAGCAGCCTAGACCGAACACCCCTCCACTTT.

The chain has TRBV4-3 and TRBJ2-3, with 8 nucleotides matching TRBD2. Per the germline V gene, CDR1 is LGHNA and CDR2 is YSLEER. The ends lost 0 bases at V and 2 bases at J; junction bases unmatched: 4. The CDR3 covers 16 residues. This CDR3 is CASSQDGLADTDTQYF. The DNA of the CDR3 is TGCGCCAGCAGCCAAGACGGACTAGCAGACACAGATACGCAGTATTTT.

The chain links TRBV7-8 to TRBJ1-3, with a weak D call TRBD1 (6 bases). The CDR3 loop spans 19 amino acids. The V and J ends lost 11 bases and 0 bases respectively, with 29 bases between them. The V gene's germline CDR1 is SGHVS and CDR2 FQNEAQ. CDR3 sequence (DNA): TGTGCCTGTACCGATCGGGGGGCTTTACAGAACAACTCTGGAAACACCATATATTTT. Translated, it gives CACTDRGALQNNSGNTIYF.

This clone was detected a few times. This CDR3 reads CASSSGQGYGYTF. The CDR3 coding sequence is TGTGCCAGCTCATCCGGACAGGGCTATGGCTACACCTTC. The rearrangement joins TRBV18 to TRBJ1-2; TRBD1 matches 8 bases. Trimming cost V 5 bases and J 4 bases; bases outside gene matches: 3. Looked up from germline, CDR1 is KGHSH and CDR2 is LQKENI. The CDR3 is 13 amino acids.

There are a few counts of this clone. The chain uses TRBV5-1 and TRBJ1-5, with D unclear. The CDR3 contains 13 residues. Germline V gene data show CDR1 as SGHRS and CDR2 as YFSETQ. Trimming shortened V by 4 bases and J by 9 bases, and 14 bases separated the two germline ends. The CDR3: CASSDGLGGPQHF. The CDR3 DNA sequence: TGCGCCAGCAGCGACGGCCTAGGTGGGCCCCAGCATTTT.

V gene TRBV10-2 combines with J gene TRBJ1-6, with 8 bases lining up with TRBD1. CDR1 and CDR2 from the germline V gene are WSHSY and SAAADI. The CDR3 is made up of 14 amino acids. V was clipped by 6 bases and J by 8 bases; unmatched bases: 6. In DNA, the CDR3 is TGCGCCAGCAGGTCTCAGGGGGCGGATTCACCCCTCCACTTT. Amino acids: CASRSQGADSPLHF.

V is TRBV2 and J is TRBJ2-7; TRBD1 might be the D (6 bases). Per germline, CDR1 SNHLY and CDR2 FYNNEI. Trimming shortened V by 4 bases and J by 3 bases, and 10 bases separated the two germline ends. This CDR3 is built from 13 residues. The CDR3 protein is CASSVGANYEQYF. DNA for the CDR3: TGTGCCAGCAGTGTGGGGGCGAACTACGAGCAGTACTTC.

This chain joins TRBV11-2 and TRBJ1-1, with D unresolved. This CDR3 is built from 15 residues. CDR1 is SGHAT, CDR2 FQNNGV, per germline. Trimming shortened V by 5 bases and J by 3 bases, and 16 bases separated the two germline ends. CDR3 DNA sequence: TGTGCCAGCAGCCGGAGTCAAGGCCGGGACACTGAAGCTTTCTTT. Translating it yields CASSRSQGRDTEAFF.

The V gene is TRBV4-1, the J gene TRBJ2-2; D might be TRBD2 (6 bases). Trimming shortened V by 1 base and J by 4 bases, and 10 bases separated the two germline ends. The germline V gene encodes CDR1 MGHRA and CDR2 YSYEKL. The CDR3 sequence is 15 residues long. The CDR3 spells CASSQVTGVTGELFF. DNA for the CDR3: TGCGCCAGCAGCCAAGTGACGGGGGTCACCGGGGAGCTGTTTTTT.

The table lists this clone with a count of one. The rearrangement links TRBV19 to TRBJ2-6; tentative D call: TRBD1 (5 bases). CDR1 LNHDA and CDR2 SQIVND come from the germline V gene (reference sequence). The CDR3 runs to 16 residues. Trimming took 5 bases from V and 0 from J, leaving 11 bases between them. The CDR3 DNA reads as TGTGCCAGTAGTGTTGACAGCCTCTCTGGGGCCAACGTCCTGACTTTC. Encoded protein: CASSVDSLSGANVLTF. The full variable domain, with the rest looked up from reference TRBV19 and TRBJ2-6, is DGGITQSPKYLFRKEGQNVTLSCEQNLNHDAMYWYRQDPGQGLRLIYYSQIVNDFQKGDIAEGYSVSREKKESFPLTVTSAQKNPTAFYLCASSVDSLSGANVLTFGAGSRLTVL.

This chain joins TRBV19 and TRBJ2-6; 9 bases fit TRBD1. CDR1 is LNHDA and CDR2 is SQIVND in the germline V gene (reference sequence). The CDR3 totals 18 residues. V gave up 3 bases and J gave up 0 bases; unmatched junction bases: 6. The CDR3 DNA reads as TGTGCCAGTAGTATTAAGACAGGGGGTAGCTCTGGGGCCAACGTCCTGACTTTC. This codes for CASSIKTGGSSGANVLTF. The variable domain in full, with the rest retrieved from reference TRBV19 and TRBJ2-6, is DGGITQSPKYLFRKEGQNVTLSCEQNLNHDAMYWYRQDPGQGLRLIYYSQIVNDFQKGDIAEGYSVSREKKESFPLTVTSAQKNPTAFYLCASSIKTGGSSGANVLTFGAGSRLTVL.

This clone has more than one count but fewer than ten. This chain connects TRBV18 to TRBJ2-7, with 9 bases identical to TRBD1. This CDR3 has 15 amino acids. V dropped 4 bases and J dropped 4; count of bases not matched to a gene: 8. From germline, CDR1 is KGHSH and CDR2 LQKENI. CDR3 sequence: CASSRGQGLAYEQYF. CDR3 DNA: TGTGCCAGCTCACGCGGACAGGGGCTGGCGTACGAGCAGTACTTC. The entire variable domain, with the rest obtained from reference TRBV18 and TRBJ2-7, is as follows: NAGVMQNPRHLVRRRGQEARLRCSPMKGHSHVYWYRQLPEEGLKFMVYLQKENIIDESGMPKERFSAEFPKEGPSILRIQQVVRGDSAAYFCASSRGQGLAYEQYFGPGTRLTVT.

The chain joins TRBV6-7 to TRBJ1-2; TRBD1 matches at 9 bases. TRBV6-7 belongs to the ORF category, with a function that is uncertain. CDR3 length: 14 residues. V lost 2 bases to trimming and J lost 5 bases; unmatched junction nucleotides: 3. The CDR3 sequence: CASSYGTGPYGYTF. Here the CDR3 DNA reads TGTGCCAGCAGTTACGGGACAGGGCCTTATGGCTACACCTTC.